Below, 14 T cell receptor beta chains from the same sample are listed, as sequenced in a study of blood T cell repertoires in COVID-19. Produced via immunoSEQ multiplex PCR; TCRdb's table is partial and in-frame only. The table records about 230,000 clones, approximately 88% of them present only once. The sample consisted of peripheral blood. The receptor source for this set is a man in his forties or fifties with acute or convalescent COVID-19.

V and J are TRBV2 and TRBJ1-2, with D perhaps matching TRBD1 (6 bases). There are 15 residues in the CDR3. Deletions cut 2 bases from V and 7 bases from J, with 17 bases between. Germline V gives CDR1 SNHLY, CDR2 FYNNEI. The CDR3 bases are TGTGCCAGCAGTGAATTGAGGGGGAACGCCGGTGGCTACACCTTC. Translation: CASSELRGNAGGYTF. Variable domain in full (rest from reference TRBV2 and TRBJ1-2): EPEVTQTPSHQVTQMGQEVILRCVPISNHLYFYWYRQILGQKVEFLVSFYNNEISEKSEIFDDQFSVERPDGSNFTLKIRSTKLEDSAMYFCASSELRGNAGGYTFGSGTRLTVV.

CDR3 DNA sequence: TGCAGCGTTGAACCCTGGCTAGCGGGAGTGCGGGAGACCCAGTACTTC. The encoded protein is CSVEPWLAGVRETQYF. The chain uses TRBV29-1 and TRBJ2-5; 10 bases fit TRBD2. The CDR3 is made up of 16 amino acids. Germline lookup yields CDR1 SQVTM and CDR2 ANQGSEA. V gave up 2 bases and J gave up 5 bases; unmatched junction bases: 11.

V usage is TRBV5-8 and J usage is TRBJ1-1, with TRBD1 matching 8 bases. Germline lookup yields CDR1 SGHTS and CDR2 YDEGEE. The CDR3 loop spans 14 amino acids. V dropped 3 bases and J dropped 1; count of bases not matched to a gene: 2. For the CDR3, the DNA is TGTGCCAGCAGCTCCGACAGGGGGAACACTGAAGCTTTCTTT. The encoded protein is CASSSDRGNTEAFF.

The chain links TRBV5-1 to TRBJ2-2; 8 bases agree with TRBD1. V lost 4 bases and J lost 2; bases outside the gene matches: 7. The CDR3 extends over 16 amino acids. Germline V gives CDR1 SGHRS, CDR2 YFSETQ. CDR3 in amino acids: CASSPGQGPNTGELFF. In DNA, the CDR3 is TGCGCCAGCAGCCCCGGACAGGGCCCTAACACCGGGGAGCTGTTTTTT.

The genes are TRBV5-1 and TRBJ1-2, with D hard to call. The length of the CDR3 is 14 residues. Germline V gene sequence: CDR1 SGHRS, CDR2 YFSETQ. Trimming shortened V by 0 bases and J by 4 bases, and 10 bases separated the two germline ends. CDR3 coding DNA: TGCGCCAGCAGCTTGGAAGGTCGGAGCTATGGCTACACCTTC. This encodes CASSLEGRSYGYTF. The full variable domain, rest sourced from reference TRBV5-1 and TRBJ1-2, is KAGVTQTPRYLIKTRGQQVTLSCSPISGHRSVSWYQQTPGQGLQFLFEYFSETQRNKGNFPGRFSGRQFSNSRSEMNVSTLELGDSALYLCASSLEGRSYGYTFGSGTRLTVV.

This clone was counted only a few times. CDR3 in DNA: TGTGCCAGCAGCTTGGTCTTTCGAGTGAACACTGAAGCTTTCTTT. Its translation is CASSLVFRVNTEAFF. V is TRBV5-6 and J is TRBJ1-1; D remains unclear. The CDR3 is made up of 15 amino acids. Germline V gene sequence: CDR1 SGHDT, CDR2 YYEEEE. V lost 0 bases to trimming and J lost 0 bases, with 9 bases between them. Filled out from reference TRBV5-6 and TRBJ1-1, the complete variable domain reads DAGVTQSPTHLIKTRGQQVTLRCSPKSGHDTVSWYQQALGQGPQFIFQYYEEEERQRGNFPDRFSGHQFPNYSSELNVNALLLGDSALYLCASSLVFRVNTEAFFGQGTRLTVV.

V is TRBV5-5 and J is TRBJ1-5; D not resolved. V was clipped by 0 bases and J by 3 bases, with 10 bases between them. CDR1 is SGHKS, CDR2 YYEKEE, per germline (reference sequence). The CDR3 runs to 15 residues. CDR3 sequence (DNA): TGTGCCAGCAGCTTGGCACCACAAGTCAATCAGCCCCAGCATTTT. Protein: CASSLAPQVNQPQHF.

Points on this clone: One end of the junction does not line up with germline, which may come from a read error. This sequence joins TRBV7-2 and TRBJ2-3, with D maybe TRBD1 (6 bases). CDR1 and CDR2 (germline): SGHTA, FQGNSA. The CDR3 runs to 16 residues. DNA for the CDR3: TGTGCCAGCAGCCTAGCCTGGGGCAGGGGATCAGATACGCAGTATTTT. Translated: CASSLAWGRGSDTQYF.

The V gene is TRBV10-3, the J gene TRBJ2-1; 8 nucleotides line up with TRBD1. This CDR3 has 14 residues. Per the germline V gene, CDR1 is ENHRY and CDR2 is SYGVKD. V lost 6 bases, J lost 2 bases, and 3 bases stayed unmatched. The CDR3 loop is CAIRGQGPYNEQFF. CDR3 in DNA: TGTGCCATCAGAGGACAGGGCCCCTACAATGAGCAGTTCTTC.

The chain joins TRBV7-8 to TRBJ2-5, with TRBD1 matching 7 bases. This CDR3 is 13 amino acids long. Germline CDR1 and CDR2: SGHVS and FQNEAQ. J gave up 4 bases and V 5 bases, and 4 bases lay outside the gene matches. The CDR3 here is CASSEQGIETQYF. Written as DNA, the CDR3 is TGTGCCAGCAGCGAACAGGGGATAGAGACCCAGTACTTC.

V and J are TRBV9 and TRBJ2-3; 11 nucleotides align to TRBD1. The ends lost 3 bases at V and 2 bases at J; junction bases unmatched: 20. Germline loops: CDR1 SGDLS, CDR2 YYNGEE. The CDR3 consists of 21 residues. CDR3 in amino acids: CASSGGQGVDRPNWNTDTQYF. CDR3 bases: TGTGCCAGCAGCGGGGGACAGGGGGTCGATCGGCCCAACTGGAACACAGATACGCAGTATTTT.

V is TRBV19 and J is TRBJ1-1, with TRBD1 matching 7 bases. Germline assignment: CDR1 LNHDA and CDR2 SQIVND (reference sequence). This CDR3 spans 15 amino acids. V dropped 5 bases and J dropped 2; count of bases not matched to a gene: 8. CDR3 in amino acids: CASSESGTVNTEAFF. The CDR3 bases are TGTGCCAGTAGTGAATCCGGGACAGTCAACACTGAAGCTTTCTTT.

The chain is built from TRBV3-1 (or the pseudogene TRBV3-2) and TRBJ1-2; no clear D gene. V lost 0 bases to trimming and J lost 8 bases, with 13 bases between them. The CDR3 spans 14 residues. Germline values: CDR1 LGHDT, CDR2 YNNKEL (reference sequence). The CDR3 DNA follows: TGTGCCAGCAGCCAAGAACGAGTAGGAGAAGGCTACACCTTC. Protein product: CASSQERVGEGYTF.

This chain joins TRBV16 and TRBJ1-1; 8 bases are a match to TRBD1. Per germline, CDR1 KGHSY and CDR2 FQNENV. The CDR3 runs to 15 residues. Trimming cost V 0 bases and J 3 bases; bases outside gene matches: 3. The CDR3: CASSQSATGDTEAFF. The CDR3, as DNA: TGTGCCAGCAGCCAATCGGCGACAGGGGACACTGAAGCTTTCTTT.